This T cell receptor beta chain emerged from a study of blood T cell repertoires in COVID-19. Study context: COVID-19 samples, acute and convalescent, were from the United States, Italy and Spain. Nucleic acid was either cDNA or gDNA, and it came from T cells, B-cell-depleted T cells, or PBMCs.

Per the original methods: Quantification of nucleated cells was approximated via reference gene primer amplification. The repertoire was sequenced with immunoSEQ multiplex PCR; TCRdb's copy has only in-frame clones and lacks some. V, J and clone size were drawn from that table, and D and trimming were deduced from the DNA. This sample has 180,000 or so clones, with around 87% found just once. The sequence was obtained from a man aged 35 to 55 with active or convalescent COVID-19. Source material: peripheral blood.

The CDR3 DNA sequence: TGTGCCAGCTCACCCGACTTGACCGGGGAGCTGTTTTTT. This translates into CASSPDLTGELFF. The chain combines TRBV18 with TRBJ2-2; no clear D. The V gene's germline CDR1 is KGHSH and CDR2 LQKENI. The CDR3 covers 13 residues. Trimming cost V 3 bases and J 5 bases, with 7 bases left between them.